The 2 T cell receptor beta chains in this list originate from one sample, sequenced in a study of OX40 agonist ivuxolimab in advanced cancers. The protocol was immunoSEQ multiplex PCR, while the TCRdb copy is restricted to in-frame clones and leaves out a portion. The data contain 60,000 to 85,000 clones, 80% to 90% of them seen just once; the ten biggest clones take up 3% to 4%. The sequencing here drew on CD4+ or CD8+ T cells sorted from blood, taken in a trial of the OX40 agonist ivuxolimab. All receptors come from an adult with an advanced solid tumor such as melanoma, head and neck, liver or kidney cancer.

This clone appeared a single time. V is TRBV18 and J is TRBJ2-1; tentatively, D is TRBD1 (5 bases). The germline V gene encodes CDR1 KGHSH and CDR2 LQKENI. The CDR3 consists of 16 residues. Between the trimmed V and J ends, which lost 6 bases and 0 bases, there was a span of 15 bases. CDR3 sequence (DNA): TGTGCCAGCTCCCCAGGGCGCTTGAGCTCCTACAATGAGCAGTTCTTC. Translating gives CASSPGRLSSYNEQFF.

The rearrangement uses TRBV5-4 and TRBJ1-1; 8 bases are a match to TRBD1. With 0 bases clipped from V and 0 bases from J, the junction kept 4 bases outside the gene matches. The length of the CDR3 is 16 residues. Germline CDR1 and CDR2: SGHNT and YYREEE (reference sequence). CDR3 in amino acids: CASSLGGTGVNTEAFF. In DNA form, the CDR3 reads TGTGCCAGCAGCTTGGGAGGGACAGGAGTGAACACTGAAGCTTTCTTT.